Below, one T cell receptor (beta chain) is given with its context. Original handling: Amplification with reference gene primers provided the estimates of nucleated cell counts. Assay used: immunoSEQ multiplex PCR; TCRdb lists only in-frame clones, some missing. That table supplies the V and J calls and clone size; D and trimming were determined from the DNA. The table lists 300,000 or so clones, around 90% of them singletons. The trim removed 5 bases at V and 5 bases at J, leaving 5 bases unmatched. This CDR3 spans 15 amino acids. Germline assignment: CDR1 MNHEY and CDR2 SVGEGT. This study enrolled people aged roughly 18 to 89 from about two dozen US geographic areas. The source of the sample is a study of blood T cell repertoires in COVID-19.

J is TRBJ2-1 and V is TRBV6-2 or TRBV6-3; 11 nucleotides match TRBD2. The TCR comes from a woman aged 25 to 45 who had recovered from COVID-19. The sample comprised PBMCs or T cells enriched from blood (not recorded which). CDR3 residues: CASSSSGRGNNEQFF. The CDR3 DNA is TGTGCCAGCAGTAGTAGCGGGAGGGGAAACAATGAGCAGTTCTTC.